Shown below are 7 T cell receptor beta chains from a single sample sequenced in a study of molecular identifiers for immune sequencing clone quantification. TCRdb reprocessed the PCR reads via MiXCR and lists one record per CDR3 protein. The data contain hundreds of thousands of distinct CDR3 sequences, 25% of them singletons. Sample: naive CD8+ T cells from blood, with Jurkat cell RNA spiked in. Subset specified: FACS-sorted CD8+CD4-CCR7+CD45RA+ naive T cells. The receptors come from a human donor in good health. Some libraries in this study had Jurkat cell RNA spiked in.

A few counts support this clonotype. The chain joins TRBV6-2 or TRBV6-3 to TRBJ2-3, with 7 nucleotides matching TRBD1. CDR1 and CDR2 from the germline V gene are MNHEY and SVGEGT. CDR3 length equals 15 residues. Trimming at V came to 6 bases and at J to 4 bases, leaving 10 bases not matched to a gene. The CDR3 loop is CASSRQGPRADTQYF. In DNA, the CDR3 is TGTGCCAGCAGCCGACAGGGCCCTAGGGCAGATACGCAGTATTTT.

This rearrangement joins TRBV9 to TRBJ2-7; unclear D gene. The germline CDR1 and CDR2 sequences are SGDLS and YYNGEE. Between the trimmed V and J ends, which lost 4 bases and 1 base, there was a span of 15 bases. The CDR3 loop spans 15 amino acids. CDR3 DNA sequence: TGTGCCAGCAGCCTCACGGATTGGGATTCCTACGAGCAGTACTTC. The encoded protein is CASSLTDWDSYEQYF. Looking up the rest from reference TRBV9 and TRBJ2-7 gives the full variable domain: DSGVTQTPKHLITATGQRVTLRCSPRSGDLSVYWYQQSLDQGLQFLIQYYNGEERAKGNILERFSAQQFPDLHSELNLSSLELGDSALYFCASSLTDWDSYEQYFGPGTRLTVT.

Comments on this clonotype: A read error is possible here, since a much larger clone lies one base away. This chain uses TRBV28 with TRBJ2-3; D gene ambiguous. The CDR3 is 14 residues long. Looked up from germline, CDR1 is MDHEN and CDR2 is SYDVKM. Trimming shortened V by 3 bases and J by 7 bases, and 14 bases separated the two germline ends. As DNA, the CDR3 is TGTGCCAGCAGTTTTTCGAGTCGACAATATACGCAGTATTTT. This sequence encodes CASSFSSRQYTQYF. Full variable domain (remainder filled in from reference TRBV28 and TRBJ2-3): DVKVTQSSRYLVKRTGEKVFLECVQDMDHENMFWYRQDPGLGLRLIYFSYDVKMKEKGDIPEGYSVSREKKERFSLILESASTNQTSMYLCASSFSSRQYTQYFGPGTRLTVL.

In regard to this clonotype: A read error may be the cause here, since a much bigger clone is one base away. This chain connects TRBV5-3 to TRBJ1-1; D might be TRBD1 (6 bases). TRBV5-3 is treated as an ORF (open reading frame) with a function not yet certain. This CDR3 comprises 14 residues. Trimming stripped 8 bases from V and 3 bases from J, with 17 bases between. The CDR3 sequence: CASTVLEGDTEAFF. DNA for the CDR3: TGTGCCAGCACCGTTCTCGAGGGGGACACTGAAGCTTTCTTT.

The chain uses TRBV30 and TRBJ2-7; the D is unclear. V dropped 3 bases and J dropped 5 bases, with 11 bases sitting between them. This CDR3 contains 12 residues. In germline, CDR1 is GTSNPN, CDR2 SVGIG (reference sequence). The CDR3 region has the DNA TGTGCCTGGAGCCATGGTTACCACGAGCAGTACTTC. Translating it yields CAWSHGYHEQYF.

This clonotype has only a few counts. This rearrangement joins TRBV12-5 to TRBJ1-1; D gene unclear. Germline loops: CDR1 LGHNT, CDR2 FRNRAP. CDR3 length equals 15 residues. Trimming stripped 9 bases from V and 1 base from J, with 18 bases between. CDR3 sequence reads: CASWFPFGGNTEAFF. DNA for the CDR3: TGTGCTAGCTGGTTCCCTTTCGGCGGGAACACTGAAGCTTTCTTT.

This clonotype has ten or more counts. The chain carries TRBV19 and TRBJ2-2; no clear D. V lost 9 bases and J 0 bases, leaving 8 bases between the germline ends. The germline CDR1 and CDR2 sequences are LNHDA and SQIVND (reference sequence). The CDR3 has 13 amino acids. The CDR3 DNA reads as TGTGCCAGCAGTGACACGAACACCGGGGAGCTGTTTTTT. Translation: CASSDTNTGELFF.